Here is one TCR beta chain with its context. The antigen remains undetermined. Primers for the PCR totalled 60 Vbeta and 13 Jbeta. Clones were read by immunoSEQ multiplex PCR, and TCRdb kept only the in-frame ones, dropping some. The sample has about 180,000 clones, around 80% seen once; the top ten hold roughly 3.5%. From germline, CDR1 is MNHNS and CDR2 SASEGT. The CDR3 length is 11 residues. The V end was cut by 7 bases, the J end by 10 bases, with 11 bases between. These data are taken from a study of cytomegalovirus exposure and HLA in healthy donors. Overall study results and limits: Most of the TCR beta V segments (in an earlier analysis) were productive either about 87% or about 30% of the time. On later analysis, the bulk of CMV-associated TCR beta chains appeared to be HLA-restricted. The authors confirmed in vitro that three CMV-associated chains were specific for CMV antigens. The study labeled 150 to 200 TCR beta chains cytomegalovirus-associated.

V is TRBV6-1 and J is TRBJ1-3; no definite D call. The material sequenced was PBMCs. The source is a woman aged 55-69 years in good health and CMV-seropositive. Here the CDR3 reads CASTLGLTIYF. The CDR3 DNA sequence: TGTGCCAGCACTTTAGGACTGACCATATATTTT.